This T cell receptor (beta chain) derives from a study of T cells expressing NK-cell markers. Study-wide findings and caveats: Dominant NKG2C+ clonotypes accounted for about 1.0-8% of CD8+ T cells in a handful of donors.

Details on this clonotype: Its antigen is undetermined.

The CDR3 loop spans 14 amino acids. Making the TCR beta cDNA relied on 5'RACE template switching with UMIs. TCRdb re-called the 5' RACE reads; one entry per CDR3 protein, DNA not given. This repertoire includes fewer than 400,000 distinct CDR3 sequences. The clonotype was recovered from a man aged 18-75 years in good health. This chain links TRBV12-3 or TRBV12-4 with TRBJ2-2. The sample comprised blood T cells: a sorted CD56 or NKG2C T cell subset, CD4+ or CD8+ T cells, or bulk PBMC T cells (not recorded which). CDR3 amino acids: CASRQGRNTGELFF.